These T cell receptor beta chains were read from a single sample in a study of blood T cell repertoires in COVID-19. TCRdb's copy holds only in-frame clones and misses some; the assay was immunoSEQ multiplex PCR. The sample includes 20,000 to 30,000 clones, approximately 77% of them seen just once. Material for sequencing was peripheral blood. Every receptor here comes from a man older than 75 with active or convalescent COVID-19. Each CDR3 is given with its conserved first and last residue. The D gene is left open where the match is weak. Clone size is given for some rows only: seen once, a few or many times, or a class if the clone is expanded.

d_call j_call clone_size v_call cdr3_nt cdr3_aa
TRBD1 TRBJ1-6 - TRBV4-3 TGCGCCAGCAGCCATCTACCCGGGACAGGGAGTTCACCCCTCCACTTT CASSHLPGTGSSPLHF
TRBD1 TRBJ1-6 - TRBV10-3 TGTGCCATCAGTGATTTCGTGGGACAGGGAAATTCACCCCTCCACTTT CAISDFVGQGNSPLHF
TRBD1 TRBJ2-1 - TRBV4-3 TGCGCCAGCAGCCCAAAGGGACAGTTCTACAATGAGCAGTTCTTC CASSPKGQFYNEQFF
- TRBJ2-1 - TRBV6-2/TRBV6-3 TGTGCCAGCAGTTACTCGAGGGAGCGGGAGCAGTTCTTC CASSYSREREQFF
- TRBJ2-7 once TRBV19 TGTGCCAGTAGTAGGGGGGACTGGGGATACGAGCAGTACTTC CASSRGDWGYEQYF
- TRBJ1-1 - TRBV29-1 TGCAGCGTTGAAGTCGGCTGGGGGGGCGCCTCCGTCACTGAAGCTTTCTTT CSVEVGWGGASVTEAFF
TRBD1 TRBJ2-3 - TRBV24-1 TGTGCCACAGGACAGGGTGTAGATACGCAGTATTTT CATGQGVDTQYF
TRBD2 TRBJ2-7 - TRBV6-5 TGTGCCAGCAGCGCCCGGACTAGCGGGGGATACGAGCAGTACTTC CASSARTSGGYEQYF
- TRBJ2-5 - TRBV25-1 TGTGCCAGCAGTGGGGGACTTCCCCGTCGGGAGACCCAGTACTTC CASSGGLPRRETQYF
TRBD2 TRBJ2-7 - TRBV7-2 TGTGCCAGCAGCCCACTGGGACTAGCGGGAAACTACGAGCAGTACTTC CASSPLGLAGNYEQYF
- TRBJ1-2 medium-sized TRBV6-2/TRBV6-3 TGTGCCAGCAGTTACTCGACAGATAACTATGGCTACACCTTC CASSYSTDNYGYTF
TRBD2 TRBJ2-3 - TRBV4-3 TGCGCCAGCAGCCAAGAACTGGCGGGGGGCACAGATACGCAGTATTTT CASSQELAGGTDTQYF
- TRBJ1-2 - TRBV5-1 TGCGCCAGCAGACAAGCGACTAACTATGGCTACACCTTC CASRQATNYGYTF
TRBD1 TRBJ1-5 - TRBV6-2/TRBV6-3 TGTGCCAGCAGTTACTCCAGGGGGCTGGATCAGCCCCAGCATTTT CASSYSRGLDQPQHF
- TRBJ2-1 - TRBV19 TGTGCCAGTAGAAGTCTACCCAGGGGTCGGACGGGTGAGCAGTTCTTC CASRSLPRGRTGEQFF
TRBD1 TRBJ1-5 - TRBV4-2 TGTGCCAGCAGCCCGAGATTCGGACAGGATGGGGGTAGCAATCAGCCCCAGCATTTT CASSPRFGQDGGSNQPQHF
TRBD2 TRBJ2-3 - TRBV4-1 TGCGCCAGCAGCCACGAACTAGCGGGAGTAATAGATACGCAGTATTTT CASSHELAGVIDTQYF
- TRBJ1-1 - TRBV2 TGTGCCAGCAGCGTGACAGATTTTGAAGCTTTCTTT CASSVTDFEAFF
- TRBJ1-4 - TRBV19 TGTGCCAGTAGTACAACGGTAGCTGAAAAACTGTTTTTT CASSTTVAEKLFF
- TRBJ2-5 - TRBV7-2 TGTGCCAGCAGCCCCAGCGGACCGGCGGCCTGGGAGACCCAGTACTTC CASSPSGPAAWETQYF
- TRBJ2-6 - TRBV6-5 TGTGCCAGCAGTCGACAGGCCTCCGGGGCCAACGTCCTGACTTTC CASSRQASGANVLTF
- TRBJ2-7 - TRBV6-6 TGTGCCAGCAGCGGGCAGGGGACCTACGAGCAGTACTTC CASSGQGTYEQYF
TRBD1 TRBJ1-2 - TRBV6-5 TGTGCCAGCAGCACCGGGACAGGGAACTATGGCTACACCTTC CASSTGTGNYGYTF
- TRBJ2-5 - TRBV9 TGTGCCAGCAGCAGCAATTCGGGCGGGGGCATAGAGACCCAGTACTTC CASSSNSGGGIETQYF
- TRBJ2-2 - TRBV5-1 TGCGCCAGCAGCTTGGACAGGGCTAACACCGGGGAGCTGTTTTTT CASSLDRANTGELFF
- TRBJ1-3 once TRBV28 TGTGCCAGCAGCCTACCCCAAATCCTAGGAGGAAACACCATATATTTT CASSLPQILGGNTIYF
- TRBJ2-7 - TRBV18 TGTGCCAGCTCACCACTTAATAGCTTCGACGAGCAGTACTTC CASSPLNSFDEQYF
- TRBJ2-1 - TRBV12-2 TGTGCAAGTCGCCCCTTTAGCGGGGGGCCCCCTTACAATGAGCAGTTCTTC CASRPFSGGPPYNEQFF
- TRBJ2-2 few TRBV28 TGTGCCAGCAGTTTACCCGGCAGGTTGCTGTTTTTT CASSLPGRLLFF
TRBD1 TRBJ1-4 - TRBV2 TGTGCCACAATACAGGGGACTAATGAAAAACTGTTTTTT CATIQGTNEKLFF
- TRBJ1-2 once TRBV29-1 TGCAGCGCGTTACCCGGGGGTCACTATGGCTACACCTTC CSALPGGHYGYTF